This TCR beta chain was obtained from a study of T cell responses to AZD1222 COVID-19 vaccine. Germline V gene data show CDR1 as SGHDT and CDR2 as YYEEEE. V was trimmed by 1 base and J by 2 bases, leaving 0 bases between them. The CDR3 loop spans 12 amino acids. As regards this clone: What it binds is unknown.

The study, taken as a whole, reports: The breadth and depth of Spike-specific TCRs increased once two AZD1222 doses had been given. Seropositivity was recorded at baseline in only six AZD1222 recipients. Close to half of all spike-specific TCRs reportedly target regions of the variants that are unmutated. Dominant CD4 TCR responses targeted spike regions 160-218 and 743-854.

The data were produced by immunoSEQ multiplex PCR, yet TCRdb's version contains in-frame clones alone and is incomplete. The data show 100,000 to 140,000 clones, 70% to 90% seen once. This TCR derives from an adult who received the AZD1222 COVID-19 vaccine. The chain couples TRBV5-6 to TRBJ2-2; D not resolved. Here the sequenced sample was peripheral blood, taken 28 days after the second AZD1222 dose. CDR3 region: CASSLNTGELFF. CDR3 bases: TGTGCCAGCAGCTTGAACACCGGGGAGCTGTTTTTT.